The rows below give T cell receptor beta chains drawn from one sample of a study of blood T cell repertoires in COVID-19. The assay was immunoSEQ multiplex PCR, and TCRdb's table has in-frame clones only and misses some. The sample has hundreds of thousands of clones; around nine tenths are singletons. Source material: PBMCs or T cells enriched from blood (not recorded which). The receptors stem from a young woman who had been exposed to COVID-19. CDR3s include the opening cysteine and the closing phenylalanine or tryptophan. The D gene is left open where the match is weak. Size values are once, few and many counts, or a class for expanded clones, and some rows have none.

TRBD2	.	TRBV27	TRBJ2-3	TGTGCCAGCAGTCAGACTAGCGGGGGGGCCAACACAGATACGCAGTATTTT	CASSQTSGGANTDTQYF
TRBD1	once	TRBV18	TRBJ1-1	TGTGCCAGCTCTCGACAGGGCACTGAAGCTTTCTTT	CASSRQGTEAFF
.	.	TRBV3-1/TRBV3-2	TRBJ1-4	TGTGCCAGCAGCCAAGGGGCGGGAGAACTGTTTTTT	CASSQGAGELFF
.	.	TRBV7-9	TRBJ2-7	TGTGCCAGCAGCTTAGGGGGGGTCAGGACCTACAATTTCTACGAGCAGTACTTC	CASSLGGVRTYNFYEQYF
TRBD1	.	TRBV6-5	TRBJ2-7	TGTGCCAGCACAAGGACAGGGACCTACGAGCAGTACTTC	CASTRTGTYEQYF
TRBD1	.	TRBV7-2	TRBJ1-2	TGTGCCAGCAGCTCCCGGGACAGGGGTAGAGCTAACTATGGCTACACCTTC	CASSSRDRGRANYGYTF
.	.	TRBV19	TRBJ2-5	TGTGCCAGTAGCACACACAAGCAAGAGACCCAGTACTTC	CASSTHKQETQYF
.	.	TRBV29-1	TRBJ2-3	TGCAGCGTTGGGAGGGAAACTAGCACAGATACGCAGTATTTT	CSVGRETSTDTQYF
TRBD1	.	TRBV30	TRBJ2-3	TGTGCCTGGAGTCGGGGACAGGGGGGCACAGATACGCAGTATTTT	CAWSRGQGGTDTQYF
.	.	TRBV7-9	TRBJ2-1	TGTGCCAGCAGCCCCCCCGGGGGCGAGCGGGATGTTTACAATGAGCAGTTCTTC	CASSPPGGERDVYNEQFF
.	.	TRBV12-3/TRBV12-4	TRBJ2-1	TGTGCCAGCAGTTTAACAAATGAGCAGTTCTTC	CASSLTNEQFF
.	.	TRBV3-1/TRBV3-2	TRBJ2-3	TGTGCCAGCAGCCAAGGCGAGCCCCGCTCAGGTGCTACGCAGTATTTT	CASSQGEPRSGATQYF
.	.	TRBV14	TRBJ1-2	TGTGCCAGCAGCCAAGATTCACAGGGCGCATCCTATGGCTACACCTTC	CASSQDSQGASYGYTF
TRBD2	.	TRBV7-2	TRBJ2-2	TGTGCCACGGGACTAATCAACACCGGGGAGCTGTTTTTT	CATGLINTGELFF
.	.	TRBV5-6	TRBJ2-5	TGTGCCAGCAGCTGGACAGTCCAAGAGACCCAGTACTTC	CASSWTVQETQYF
TRBD2	.	TRBV5-5	TRBJ2-7	TGTGCCAGCAGCTTTCGGCTAGCGGAGTTATACGAGCAGTACTTC	CASSFRLAELYEQYF
TRBD1	.	TRBV5-8	TRBJ2-1	TGTGCCAGCAGCTTGTTCCGGGACAGGGTTGGGAATGAGCAGTTCTTC	CASSLFRDRVGNEQFF
.	.	TRBV5-1	TRBJ1-1	TGCGCCAGCAGCCAGGTGGACACTGAAGCTTTCTTT	CASSQVDTEAFF